This T cell receptor beta chain was retrieved from a study of shared clonotypes between healthy human individuals. Data came from immunoSEQ multiplex PCR; TCRdb stores just in-frame clones and leaves some out. Found here are 2 million to 3 million clones, more than 90% of them singletons; the top ten hold around 0.15%. CDR3 length: 16 amino acids. From germline, CDR1 is MNHEY and CDR2 SVGAGI. V was cut by 4 bases and J by 9 bases, with 22 bases left in between. The clonotype was recovered from a man between 18 and 35 years old in good health. The sample comprised naive CD4+ T cells sorted from blood. Documented subset: CD45RA+ positively selected. V usage is TRBV6-5 and J usage is TRBJ2-1; the D gene is possibly TRBD2 (5 bases). The CDR3 DNA sequence: TGTGCCAGCAGTTTCCTACTAGGATCCCTTATCGGTGAGCAGTTCTTC. The encoded protein is CASSFLLGSLIGEQFF.